This TCR beta chain was obtained from a study of cytomegalovirus exposure and HLA in healthy donors. For the study at large: Unique TCRs from HLA-typed donors, 70 million to 100 million of them, were held in an early data release. Of the donors genotyped, 398 in all, 75% to 85% fell in the Caucasian-associated ancestry cluster. Study-wide findings and caveats: It was taken for granted in presence/absence analyses that sequencing depth across donors was roughly uniform.

This clone was seen once. Its target is unknown. This CDR3 spans 19 amino acids. V was cut by 2 bases and J by 0 bases, with 20 bases left in between. Germline V gene data show CDR1 as LGHNA and CDR2 as YSLEER. This PCR relied on a set of 60 Vbeta primers and 13 Jbeta primers. The assay was immunoSEQ multiplex PCR, and TCRdb's table has in-frame clones only and misses some. In the table there are about 200,000 clones, roughly 85% of which are singletons. The chain recombines TRBV4-3 with TRBJ1-5; D is uncertain. The TCR sequence derives from a male donor in good health and CMV-seronegative. The sequenced material came from PBMCs. The CDR3 spells CASSQNLREEKFSNQPQHF. The CDR3 DNA sequence: TGCGCCAGCAGCCAAAATCTACGGGAAGAGAAATTTAGCAATCAGCCCCAGCATTTT.